A single sample gave rise to the 17 T cell receptor beta chains below, sequenced in a study of CD4 T cells in relation to SARS-CoV-2 and coronaviruses. For these TCRs, the target antigens are not known. Profiling relied on immunoSEQ multiplex PCR, and the TCRdb table lists in-frame clones only, not all of them. The data hold about 22,000 clones, with around 77% observed a single time. Unexposed donor CD4+ T cells date from 2011-2018, before the COVID-19 pandemic. The cells were cultured for 10 days before CD4+ T cells were isolated. Sample: CD4+ T cells from PBMCs, cultured in vitro. Receptors were obtained from a human donor in good health.

The V gene is TRBV5-1, the J gene TRBJ2-3; D remains unclear. V gave up 0 bases and J gave up 5 bases, with 10 bases separating them. This CDR3 is 14 amino acids long. Germline V lookup: CDR1 SGHRS, CDR2 YFSETQ. Written as DNA, the CDR3 is TGCGCCAGCAGCTTGGACCCCCTCCGAGATACGCAGTATTTT. Translating it yields CASSLDPLRDTQYF. Filled out from reference TRBV5-1 and TRBJ2-3, the complete variable domain reads KAGVTQTPRYLIKTRGQQVTLSCSPISGHRSVSWYQQTPGQGLQFLFEYFSETQRNKGNFPGRFSGRQFSNSRSEMNVSTLELGDSALYLCASSLDPLRDTQYFGPGTRLTVL.

The V and J genes are TRBV5-5 and TRBJ1-1; weak D call: TRBD1 (5 bases). Germline CDR1 is SGHKS and CDR2 is YYEKEE (reference sequence). The CDR3 runs to 14 residues. The V and J ends lost 0 bases and 3 bases respectively, with 9 bases between them. The CDR3, as DNA: TGTGCCAGCAGCTTGGTCTCCAGGGACACTGAAGCTTTCTTT. This sequence encodes CASSLVSRDTEAFF.

Worth noting for this clone: This same CDR3 is encoded by further DNA sequences in the sample. This chain links TRBV4-2 with TRBJ2-7; 9 bases map to TRBD2. There are 16 residues in the CDR3. CDR1 and CDR2 (germline): LGHNA, YNFKEQ. V was pared by 3 bases and J by 1 base, with 7 bases of the junction left unmatched. The CDR3 region has the DNA TGTGCCAGCAGCCAGGACCGCAGCGGGAGGTCCTACGAGCAGTACTTC. Translating gives CASSQDRSGRSYEQYF.

This clone was observed a handful of times. The chain couples TRBV28 to TRBJ2-1, with 9 bases identical to TRBD1. Germline V CDR1 and CDR2: MDHEN, SYDVKM. V lost 5 bases, J lost 8 bases, and 7 bases stayed unmatched. CDR3 length equals 14 residues. The CDR3 nucleotides are TGTGCCAGCAGTGCCCAGGACAGGGGCTATGAGCAGTTCTTC. Its translation: CASSAQDRGYEQFF.

The J gene is TRBJ2-7, the V gene TRBV29-1; 9 bases line up with TRBD1. Trimming removed 6 bases from V and 6 bases from J; junction bases left unmatched: 15. The CDR3 has 15 amino acids. Germline V gene data show CDR1 as SQVTM and CDR2 as ANQGSEA. This CDR3 reads CSVAIPGQGSSEQYF. In nucleotides, the CDR3 is TGCAGCGTCGCTATCCCGGGACAGGGAAGTAGCGAGCAGTACTTC.

This clone occurred a few times. V usage is TRBV7-2 and J usage is TRBJ2-5, with D unresolved. Germline lookup yields CDR1 SGHTA and CDR2 FQGNSA. The CDR3 spans 16 residues. The V end was cut by 5 bases, the J end by 2 bases, with 18 bases between. The CDR3 coding sequence is TGTGCCAGCAGCAAAACCAGGACCGTAGGACAAGAGACCCAGTACTTC. Translation gives CASSKTRTVGQETQYF. The full variable domain, completed using reference TRBV7-2 and TRBJ2-5, is GAGVSQSPSNKVTEKGKDVELRCDPISGHTALYWYRQSLGQGLEFLIYFQGNSAPDKSGLPSDRFSAERTGGSVSTLTIQRTQQEDSAVYLCASSKTRTVGQETQYFGPGTRLLVL.

This chain links TRBV15 with TRBJ1-5; no clear D. The germline CDR1 and CDR2 sequences are LNHNV and YYDKDF (reference sequence). The V end was cut by 2 bases, the J end by 5 bases, with 13 bases between. The CDR3 runs to 15 residues. The CDR3 sequence is CATSRSSEYDQPQHF. The DNA for the CDR3 is TGTGCCACCAGCAGATCCTCGGAGTACGATCAGCCCCAGCATTTT.

The V and J genes are TRBV11-2 and TRBJ1-2, with D unclear. From germline, CDR1 is SGHAT and CDR2 FQNNGV. The V end lost 1 base, the J end lost 3 bases, and 6 bases lay between the germline ends. The CDR3 is 13 residues long. The CDR3, as DNA: TGTGCCAGCAGCTTAGCCGCAGACTATGGCTACACCTTC. It encodes CASSLAADYGYTF. Supplemented by reference TRBV11-2 and TRBJ1-2, the full variable domain reads EAGVAQSPRYKIIEKRQSVAFWCNPISGHATLYWYQQILGQGPKLLIQFQNNGVVDDSQLPKDRFSAERLKGVDSTLKIQPAKLEDSAVYLCASSLAADYGYTFGSGTRLTVV.

In its sample, this clone was seen a few times. This chain uses TRBV7-9 with TRBJ2-7, with TRBD2 identical over 10 bases. V trimming: 4 bases; J trimming: 1 base; junction bases outside the gene matches: 13. The CDR3 length is 18 residues. From germline, CDR1 is SEHNR and CDR2 FQNEAQ (reference sequence). The CDR3 loop reads CASSSRTPSGSSSYEQYF. CDR3 nucleotides: TGTGCCAGCAGCTCCAGAACCCCTAGCGGGAGTAGTTCCTACGAGCAGTACTTC.

Here the CDR3 reads CASSLAHRNTEAFF. The CDR3 DNA reads as TGTGCCAGCAGCTTAGCGCATCGGAACACTGAAGCTTTCTTT. V usage is TRBV7-8 and J usage is TRBJ1-1; no clear D gene. CDR1 and CDR2 (germline): SGHVS, FQNEAQ. The CDR3 extends over 14 amino acids. V was clipped by 0 bases and J by 1 base, with 6 bases between them.

This chain links TRBV5-1 with TRBJ2-7; no clear D. The CDR3 totals 14 residues. Looked up from germline, CDR1 is SGHRS and CDR2 is YFSETQ. V was pared by 2 bases and J by 4 bases, with 13 bases between. CDR3 sequence (DNA): TGCGCCAGCAGCTTAGGACCCCCAAGGTACGAGCAGTACTTC. Translating it yields CASSLGPPRYEQYF.

The V gene is TRBV7-3, the J gene TRBJ2-1; 9 nucleotides align to TRBD1. Germline loops: CDR1 SGHTA, CDR2 FQGTGA. The CDR3 spans 16 residues. V shed 5 bases and J 4 bases; nucleotides not matched to a gene: 9. CDR3 sequence: CASSPQDRGTYNEQFF. CDR3 nucleotide sequence: TGTGCCAGCAGCCCCCAGGACAGGGGAACGTACAATGAGCAGTTCTTC.

V gene TRBV3-1 (or the pseudogene TRBV3-2) combines with J gene TRBJ2-7; D not certain. Germline CDR1 LGHDT, CDR2 YNNKEL (reference sequence). V dropped 4 bases and J dropped 4 bases, with 11 bases sitting between them. The CDR3 runs to 13 residues. The CDR3 spells CASSRIDKYEQYF. The CDR3 DNA reads TGTGCCAGCAGCCGAATAGACAAGTACGAGCAGTACTTC.

This clone was recorded only once. The chain uses TRBV28 and TRBJ2-7, with D maybe TRBD2 (5 bases). The germline gives CDR1 MDHEN, CDR2 SYDVKM. With 5 bases removed from V and 3 bases from J, the gap between germline ends came to 14 bases. This CDR3 region has 14 residues. CDR3 sequence (DNA): TGTGCCAGCAGTCCCCCCCGGGGAAGCTACGAGCAGTACTTC. Translating gives CASSPPRGSYEQYF.

This clone has only a few counts. The chain employs TRBV5-1 and TRBJ2-1, with a tentative D call TRBD1 (6 bases). The CDR3 covers 14 residues. Germline V gene data show CDR1 as SGHRS and CDR2 as YFSETQ. The V end was cut by 0 bases, the J end by 7 bases, with 11 bases between. The CDR3 loop is CASSLDAGDNEQFF. CDR3 DNA sequence: TGCGCCAGCAGCTTGGACGCAGGGGATAATGAGCAGTTCTTC.

The gene calls are TRBV5-6 and TRBJ2-7, with TRBD2 matching over 8 bases. CDR3 size: 14 residues. Trimming removed 5 bases from V and 1 base from J; junction bases left unmatched: 5. CDR1 and CDR2 from the germline V gene are SGHDT and YYEEEE. The CDR3 spells CASRGLAGSYEQYF. Here the CDR3 DNA reads TGTGCCAGCAGAGGGTTAGCGGGGTCCTACGAGCAGTACTTC.

CDR3 protein: CATKGTSGRTDTQYF. CDR3 coding DNA: TGTGCCACCAAAGGGACTAGCGGGAGAACAGATACGCAGTATTTT. This chain links TRBV24-1 with TRBJ2-3, with 14 bases fitting TRBD2. CDR3 length equals 15 residues. V shed 8 bases and J 3 bases; nucleotides not matched to a gene: 3. CDR1 and CDR2 from the germline V gene are KGHDR and SFDVKD.